One sample yielded the 24 T cell receptor beta chains listed below, sequenced in a study of Ad26.COV2.S vaccination and SARS-CoV-2 variants. Repertoires were generated with immunoSEQ multiplex PCR, while TCRdb's copy carries only in-frame clones and drops some. The sample gives around 450,000 clones, roughly nine tenths of which show up once; approximately 2.5% is in the top ten. The treatment here: some 19 received Ad26.COV2.S at low or high dose, single or two shots; 5 received placebo; per-sample allocation not given. Sampling took place 63 days after the first vaccine or placebo injection. The specimen was peripheral blood, collected in a trial of Ad26.COV2.S vaccine versus placebo. The receptor source for this set is a person aged 18 to 59 who received the Ad26.COV2.S COVID-19 vaccine or a placebo.

This clone was recorded only once. The gene calls are TRBV2 and TRBJ1-1; D ambiguous. The CDR3 spans 14 residues. Germline assignment: CDR1 SNHLY and CDR2 FYNNEI. V lost 1 base, J lost 1 base, and 7 bases lay in between. CDR3 nucleotides: TGTGCCAGCAGTGAAGGGGTAGGGAACACTGAAGCTTTCTTT. The encoded protein is CASSEGVGNTEAFF. The full variable domain, with the rest looked up from reference TRBV2 and TRBJ1-1, is EPEVTQTPSHQVTQMGQEVILRCVPISNHLYFYWYRQILGQKVEFLVSFYNNEISEKSEIFDDQFSVERPDGSNFTLKIRSTKLEDSAMYFCASSEGVGNTEAFFGQGTRLTVV.

This chain uses TRBV18 with TRBJ1-2; weak D call: TRBD1 (6 bases). This CDR3 region has 18 residues. V dropped 4 bases and J dropped 6 bases, with 27 bases sitting between them. Germline CDR1 reads KGHSH; CDR2 reads LQKENI. Here the CDR3 DNA reads TGTGCCAGCTCACAAGGACAGCTTAGGCCCCTCTTATCCGATGGCTACACCTTC. It specifies CASSQGQLRPLLSDGYTF.

J is TRBJ2-1 and V is TRBV30; D could derive from TRBD1 or TRBD2 (6 bases each). Germline-derived CDR1 and CDR2 are GTSNPN and SVGIG (reference sequence). Deletions cut 4 bases from V and 0 bases from J, with 7 bases between. This CDR3 comprises 13 residues. The DNA of the CDR3 is TGTGCCTGGAAGGGGGGCTCCTACAATGAGCAGTTCTTC. As protein: CAWKGGSYNEQFF.

This rearrangement joins TRBV7-2 to TRBJ2-2; D tentatively fits TRBD1 or TRBD2 (5 bases each). Germline CDR1 SGHTA, CDR2 FQGNSA. The CDR3 consists of 16 residues. Trimming took off 5 bases at V and 7 bases at J, with 20 bases between the two ends. The CDR3 nucleotides are TGTGCCAGCAGCCTAAGGGACGGGCGAGTTGGCGGGGAGCTGTTTTTT. Amino acids: CASSLRDGRVGGELFF.

The V call is TRBV5-1, the J call TRBJ1-1; perhaps TRBD1 as D (5 bases). Germline CDR1 and CDR2: SGHRS and YFSETQ. The CDR3 sequence is 14 residues long. The ends were cut back, 1 base at V and 3 bases at J, with 10 bases in the middle. CDR3 coding DNA: TGCGCCAGCAGCTTGACAGGTGGGGACACTGAAGCTTTCTTT. This gives the protein CASSLTGGDTEAFF.

The V and J genes are TRBV5-1 and TRBJ1-4; D gene unclear. The CDR3 runs 17 residues. Germline values: CDR1 SGHRS, CDR2 YFSETQ. Trimming removed 10 bases from V and 9 bases from J, with 31 bases in between. Here the CDR3 reads CARPRSERALGEKKLFF. The CDR3 region has the DNA TGCGCCCGTCCGCGGTCTGAGAGAGCTCTGGGTGAGAAAAAACTGTTTTTT.

J is TRBJ2-4 and V is TRBV9; the D gene is possibly TRBD2 (5 bases). The CDR3 is 17 residues long. Per the germline V gene, CDR1 is SGDLS and CDR2 is YYNGEE. Trimming took off 0 bases at V and 9 bases at J, with 22 bases between the two ends. The CDR3 coding sequence is TGTGCCAGCAGCGTAGCTCCCCGGGGAAGTAATTTTGTCATTCAGTACTTC. Protein: CASSVAPRGSNFVIQYF.

The chain uses TRBV19 and TRBJ2-7, with D possibly matching TRBD2 (6 bases). V lost 5 bases, J lost 3 bases, and 17 bases lay in between. This CDR3 has 15 residues. Germline CDR1 LNHDA, CDR2 SQIVND (reference sequence). The CDR3 protein is CASSLRGGAIYEQYV. The CDR3 DNA is TGTGCCAGTAGTCTACGGGGAGGAGCTATCTACGAGCAGTACGTC.

This chain joins TRBV5-4 and TRBJ1-1, with TRBD1 matching 7 bases. V lost 5 bases to trimming and J lost 2 bases; unmatched junction nucleotides: 9. The V gene's germline CDR1 is SGHNT and CDR2 YYREEE (reference sequence). This CDR3 has 15 amino acids. The CDR3 reads CASSIRQGGNTEAFF. As DNA, the CDR3 is TGTGCCAGCAGTATCAGACAGGGCGGCAACACTGAAGCTTTCTTT.

The chain links TRBV19 to TRBJ2-2; tentatively, D is TRBD1 or TRBD2 (7 bases each). V was pared by 6 bases and J by 4 bases, with 21 bases between. This CDR3 has 17 residues. Germline CDR1 and CDR2: LNHDA and SQIVND (reference sequence). The chain's CDR3 is CASRWEGAPLGTGELFF. CDR3 coding DNA: TGTGCCAGTAGATGGGAGGGGGCTCCGTTAGGCACCGGGGAGCTGTTTTTT.

The V call is TRBV28, the J call TRBJ2-4; TRBD2 might be the D (5 bases). Germline V lookup: CDR1 MDHEN, CDR2 SYDVKM. The CDR3 totals 14 residues. V was pared by 7 bases and J by 8 bases, with 18 bases between. CDR3 nucleotides: TGTGCCAGCACTCCAACCCCCGGACTGTACATTCAGTACTTC. It translates to CASTPTPGLYIQYF.

The chain has TRBV7-3 and TRBJ1-6; TRBD1 might be the D (6 bases). The CDR3 has 15 residues. The ends were cut back, 4 bases at V and 8 bases at J, with 15 bases in the middle. Looked up from germline, CDR1 is SGHTA and CDR2 is FQGTGA. The CDR3 DNA follows: TGTGCCAGCAGCTCCGGGGCAGGGGAGGATTCACCCCTCCACTTT. Translation gives CASSSGAGEDSPLHF.

CDR3 protein: CASSPKETVNSPLHF. The CDR3 DNA reads as TGTGCCAGCAGCCCTAAGGAAACTGTTAATTCACCCCTCCACTTT. The chain uses TRBV14 and TRBJ1-6; D is undetermined. This CDR3 has 15 residues. In germline, CDR1 is SGHDN, CDR2 FVKESK. Trimming took off 4 bases at V and 6 bases at J, with 13 bases between the two ends.

This sequence joins TRBV7-9 and TRBJ2-3; a possible D gene is TRBD1 (6 bases). V lost 0 bases and J 3 bases, leaving 16 bases between the germline ends. The V gene's germline CDR1 is SEHNR and CDR2 FQNEAQ (reference sequence). The CDR3 is made up of 17 amino acids. CDR3 loop: CASSLARGRGWTDTQYF. The DNA for the CDR3 is TGTGCCAGCAGCTTAGCCCGGGGCAGGGGTTGGACAGATACGCAGTATTTT. Complete variable domain (other parts from reference TRBV7-9 and TRBJ2-3): DTGVSQNPRHKITKRGQNVTFRCDPISEHNRLYWYRQTLGQGPEFLTYFQNEAQLEKSRLLSDRFSAERPKGSFSTLEIQRTEQGDSAMYLCASSLARGRGWTDTQYFGPGTRLTVL.

This chain joins TRBV18 and TRBJ1-1, with D unclear. CDR1 KGHSH and CDR2 LQKENI come from the germline V gene. Deletions cut 2 bases from V and 1 base from J, with 8 bases between. This CDR3 has 14 amino acids. Here the CDR3 DNA reads TGTGCCAGCTCACCATTCAAACGGAACACTGAAGCTTTCTTT. The encoded protein is CASSPFKRNTEAFF.

The chain couples TRBV20-1 to TRBJ2-2; TRBD2 matches 9 bases. Germline V gene sequence: CDR1 DFQATT, CDR2 SNEGSKA (reference sequence). CDR3 length equals 16 residues. V shed 3 bases and J 3 bases; nucleotides not matched to a gene: 8. The CDR3 spells CSASRRGGPDTGELFF. DNA for the CDR3: TGCAGTGCTAGTAGGCGGGGGGGCCCGGACACCGGGGAGCTGTTTTTT.

This rearrangement joins TRBV6-5 to TRBJ1-1, with 8 nucleotides matching TRBD1. CDR3 length: 13 amino acids. CDR1 and CDR2 (germline): MNHEY, SVGAGI. V lost 6 bases and J lost 1; bases outside the gene matches: 1. CDR3 region: CASRQGGNTEAFF. CDR3 DNA sequence: TGTGCCAGCAGACAGGGGGGGAACACTGAAGCTTTCTTT.

V usage is TRBV11-3 and J usage is TRBJ2-5; a possible D gene is TRBD2 (6 bases). V was trimmed by 4 bases and J by 4 bases, leaving 16 bases between them. The germline V gene has CDR1 SGHNT and CDR2 YENEEA. The CDR3 consists of 15 residues. CDR3 amino acids: CASSSDYQTSETQYF. The DNA of the CDR3 is TGTGCCAGCAGCTCGGACTACCAAACGTCAGAGACCCAGTACTTC.

With regard to this clone: One junction end does not reproduce the germline sequence, and a read error may be involved. V and J are TRBV13 and TRBJ1-2, with 8 bases fitting TRBD1. The CDR3 runs 15 residues. CDR1 PRHDT and CDR2 FYEKMQ come from the germline V gene (reference sequence). The CDR3 coding sequence is TGTGCCAGCAGCCTAGGAGGGCAGGGGGCTCAGGGCTACACCTTC. This encodes CASSLGGQGAQGYTF.

The J gene is TRBJ2-2, the V gene TRBV28; D is uncertain. CDR3 size: 14 residues. Germline V gene data show CDR1 as MDHEN and CDR2 as SYDVKM. Between the trimmed V and J ends, which lost 6 bases and 0 bases, there was a span of 8 bases. The CDR3 nucleotides are TGTGCCAGCAGGGGCAGTGCGAACACCGGGGAGCTGTTTTTT. Translation gives CASRGSANTGELFF.

The J gene is TRBJ2-5, the V gene TRBV29-1, with D perhaps TRBD1 or TRBD2 (5 bases each). The ends were cut back, 6 bases at V and 5 bases at J, with 22 bases in the middle. Germline CDR1 is SQVTM and CDR2 is ANQGSEA. The CDR3 loop spans 15 amino acids. The CDR3 here is CSVATGAQRRETQYF. The CDR3 DNA sequence: TGCAGCGTAGCTACCGGGGCCCAGAGGAGGGAGACCCAGTACTTC. The full variable domain, with the rest looked up from reference TRBV29-1 and TRBJ2-5, is SAVISQKPSRDICQRGTSLTIQCQVDSQVTMMFWYRQQPGQSLTLIATANQGSEATYESGFVIDKFPISRPNLTFSTLTVSNMSPEDSSIYLCSVATGAQRRETQYFGPGTRLLVL.

The chain combines TRBV6-2 or TRBV6-3 with TRBJ2-7, with TRBD1 matching 11 bases. This CDR3 is 15 amino acids long. Unmatched junction bases numbered 5, after V lost 5 bases and J lost 2 bases. Germline CDR1 reads MNHEY; CDR2 reads SVGEGT. This CDR3 reads CASSGLDRGPYEQYF. As DNA, the CDR3 is TGTGCCAGCAGTGGACTGGACAGGGGGCCCTACGAGCAGTACTTC.

This chain joins TRBV11-2 and TRBJ2-3, with TRBD1 identical over 9 bases. Germline-derived CDR1 and CDR2 are SGHAT and FQNNGV. Germline trimming cut 6 bases from V and 4 bases from J; bases unmatched to any gene: 14. The CDR3 contains 17 residues. The CDR3 protein is CASRKSPGQGVPDTQYF. DNA of the CDR3: TGTGCCAGCAGGAAATCACCGGGACAGGGTGTCCCAGATACGCAGTATTTT.

V is TRBV9 and J is TRBJ1-5; the D is unclear. This CDR3 has 19 amino acids. Germline CDR1 reads SGDLS; CDR2 reads YYNGEE. Between the trimmed V and J ends, which lost 4 bases and 4 bases, there was a span of 27 bases. The CDR3 sequence: CASSPPLGGFVGPNQPQHF. CDR3 nucleotides: TGTGCCAGCAGCCCCCCACTAGGAGGGTTTGTTGGTCCGAATCAGCCCCAGCATTTT.